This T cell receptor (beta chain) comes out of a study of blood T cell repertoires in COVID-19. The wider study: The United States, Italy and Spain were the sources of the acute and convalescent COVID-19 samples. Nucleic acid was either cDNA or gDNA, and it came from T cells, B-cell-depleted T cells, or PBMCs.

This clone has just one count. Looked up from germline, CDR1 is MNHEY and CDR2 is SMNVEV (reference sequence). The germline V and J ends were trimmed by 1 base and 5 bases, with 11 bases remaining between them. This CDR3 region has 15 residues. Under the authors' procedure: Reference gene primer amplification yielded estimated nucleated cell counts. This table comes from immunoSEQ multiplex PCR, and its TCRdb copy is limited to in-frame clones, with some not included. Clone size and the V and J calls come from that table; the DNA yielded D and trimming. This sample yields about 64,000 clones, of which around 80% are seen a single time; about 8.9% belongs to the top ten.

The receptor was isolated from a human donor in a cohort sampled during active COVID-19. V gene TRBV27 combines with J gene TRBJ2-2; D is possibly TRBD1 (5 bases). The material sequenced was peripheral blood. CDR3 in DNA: TGTGCCAGCAGTTTATACCCAGGGCCAACCGGGGAGCTGTTTTTT. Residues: CASSLYPGPTGELFF.